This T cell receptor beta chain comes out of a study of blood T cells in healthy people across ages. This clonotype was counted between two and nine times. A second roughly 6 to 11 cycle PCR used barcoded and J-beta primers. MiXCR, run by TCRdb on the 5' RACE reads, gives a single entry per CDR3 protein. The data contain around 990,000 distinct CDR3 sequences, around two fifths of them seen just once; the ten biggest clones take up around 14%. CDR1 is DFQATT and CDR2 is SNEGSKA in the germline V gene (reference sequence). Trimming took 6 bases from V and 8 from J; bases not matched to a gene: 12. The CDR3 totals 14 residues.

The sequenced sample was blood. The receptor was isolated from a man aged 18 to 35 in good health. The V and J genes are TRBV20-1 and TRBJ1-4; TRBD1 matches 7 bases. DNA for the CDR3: TGCAGTGCGGAACATGACAGGGACGGCGAAAAACTGTTTTTT. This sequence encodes CSAEHDRDGEKLFF.